The entry that follows covers one TCR beta chain sequence. The source of the sample is a study of a mutant IDH1 vaccine in newly diagnosed glioma. Study background: Before enrollment, the patients had been treated with radiotherapy alone, temozolomide alone, or both together. Most of them had received both.

Germline CDR1 is ENHRY and CDR2 is SYGVKD. Trimming at V came to 3 bases and at J to 4 bases, leaving 6 bases not matched to a gene. There are 15 residues in the CDR3. Clones were sequenced by immunoSEQ multiplex PCR, and TCRdb holds only the in-frame ones, with some missing. Of under 80,000 clones in the sample, 80% to 90% were seen once. The time point denotes: baseline, week 1 (first vaccination visit). Sample treatment: pre-vaccination baseline after standard-of-care therapy. The chain carries TRBV10-3 and TRBJ2-7, with TRBD1 matching 10 bases. Sequenced here: PBMCs, sampled from a glioma patient treated with radiotherapy, temozolomide or both. The TCR sequence derives from a young man with glioma. The chain's CDR3 is CAISDPGQGRYEQYF. In nucleotides, the CDR3 is TGTGCCATCAGTGATCCGGGACAGGGGAGGTACGAGCAGTACTTC.